Listed below are T cell receptor beta chains from one sample, sequenced in a study of shared clonotypes between healthy human individuals. Assay: immunoSEQ multiplex PCR; the TCRdb copy retains only in-frame clones and omits some. The table shows roughly 2,000,000 clones, with roughly 95% occurring only once. Sequencing was done on a sample of naive CD8+ T cells sorted from blood. These receptors were taken from a man aged 18 to 29 in good health. CDR3s include the opening cysteine and the closing phenylalanine or tryptophan. The D gene is left open where the match is weak. Size tells how often a clone was seen (once, few, many) or the class of an expanded clone, and some rows leave it out.

-,TRBV21-1,TRBJ1-6,-,CASRTGDSNSPLHF,TGTGCCAGCAGGACAGGGGATTCGAATTCACCCCTCCACTTT
-,TRBV11-3,TRBJ2-7,TRBD2,CASSLEGLVRASGSYEQYF,TGTGCCAGCAGCTTAGAAGGCCTTGTAAGGGCTAGCGGGAGCTACGAGCAGTACTTC
-,TRBV27,TRBJ2-2,-,CASKSLDTGELFF,TGTGCCAGCAAATCTTTGGACACCGGGGAGCTGTTTTTT
-,TRBV11-3,TRBJ2-5,-,CASSPGTGAGVGETQYF,TGTGCCAGCAGCCCAGGAACGGGGGCGGGAGTGGGAGAGACCCAGTACTTC
-,TRBV7-9,TRBJ2-1,TRBD2,CASSLSSGYNEQFF,TGTGCCAGCAGCCTCTCTAGCGGATACAATGAGCAGTTCTTC
-,TRBV27,TRBJ1-5,-,CASSLWGAGQPQHF,TGTGCCAGCAGTTTATGGGGGGCCGGGCAGCCCCAGCATTTT
-,TRBV19,TRBJ2-1,TRBD2,CASSIGGSLGDEQFF,TGTGCCAGTAGTATAGGCGGGAGCCTTGGTGATGAGCAGTTCTTC
-,TRBV27,TRBJ1-6,-,CASSPLENSPLHF,TGTGCCAGCAGTCCCCTGGAGAATTCACCCCTCCACTTT
-,TRBV5-6,TRBJ1-2,TRBD1,CASSLDRQGVFNYGYTF,TGTGCCAGCAGCTTGGATCGACAGGGGGTTTTTAACTATGGCTACACCTTC
-,TRBV7-6,TRBJ1-6,-,CASSLGQSPYNSPLHF,TGTGCCAGCAGCTTAGGACAATCACCCTATAATTCACCCCTCCACTTT
-,TRBV19,TRBJ2-5,-,CAVGGLQETQYF,TGTGCCGTGGGTGGGCTGCAAGAGACCCAGTACTTC
-,TRBV4-3,TRBJ2-2,TRBD1,CASSQGKGGRTGELFF,TGCGCCAGCAGCCAGGGTAAAGGGGGCCGGACCGGGGAGCTGTTTTTT
few,TRBV11-2,TRBJ1-1,-,CASSLGDTEAFF,TGTGCCAGCAGCTTAGGTGACACTGAAGCTTTCTTT
-,TRBV5-1,TRBJ1-2,-,CASSADSGGYGYTF,TGCGCCAGCAGCGCGGACAGCGGAGGGTATGGCTACACCTTC
-,TRBV29-1,TRBJ2-7,-,CSVEGGRGPTYEQYF,TGCAGCGTTGAAGGGGGAAGGGGCCCTACCTACGAGCAGTACTTC
-,TRBV6-6,TRBJ1-4,-,CASSLTLEKLFF,TGTGCCAGCAGTCTCACGTTGGAAAAACTGTTTTTT
-,TRBV5-4,TRBJ1-4,-,CASSPEGHEKLFF,TGTGCCAGCAGCCCCGAGGGGCATGAAAAACTGTTTTTT
few,TRBV27,TRBJ1-1,-,CASSLQVNTEAFF,TGTGCCAGCAGTTTACAGGTGAACACTGAAGCTTTCTTT
-,TRBV11-3,TRBJ2-3,-,CASRGRSTDTQYF,TGTGCCAGCAGAGGTAGGAGCACAGATACGCAGTATTTT
-,TRBV6-5,TRBJ2-3,TRBD2,CASSHSGNIGDTQYF,TGTGCCAGCAGCCATAGCGGGAATATAGGAGATACGCAGTATTTT
-,TRBV11-3,TRBJ2-7,-,CASSTGLTYEQYF,TGTGCCAGCAGCACCGGACTGACCTACGAGCAGTACTTC
few,TRBV7-9,TRBJ2-3,-,CASSLMGDTQYF,TGTGCCAGCAGCTTAATGGGGGATACGCAGTATTTT
-,TRBV6-5,TRBJ2-2,-,CASRSSGELFF,TGTGCCAGCAGATCCAGCGGGGAGCTGTTTTTT
-,TRBV5-4,TRBJ2-7,-,CASSFGDYEQYF,TGTGCCAGCAGCTTCGGAGACTACGAGCAGTACTTC
-,TRBV7-9,TRBJ1-3,-,CASRRGLLNTIYF,TGTGCCAGCAGGAGGGGACTGTTAAACACCATATATTTT
-,TRBV7-9,TRBJ1-2,-,CASSPEGYNYGYTF,TGTGCCAGCAGCCCGGAAGGATATAACTATGGCTACACCTTC
-,TRBV28,TRBJ2-7,-,CASSYPSAVDEQYF,TGTGCCAGCAGTTACCCATCGGCGGTTGACGAGCAGTACTTC
-,TRBV6-1,TRBJ2-5,TRBD2,CASSEGRLAGGQETQYF,TGTGCCAGCAGTGAGGGTAGGCTAGCGGGGGGCCAAGAGACCCAGTACTTC
-,TRBV27,TRBJ2-2,-,CASSPLGNTGELFF,TGTGCCAGCAGTCCTCTTGGGAACACCGGGGAGCTGTTTTTT
once,TRBV9,TRBJ1-2,-,CASSVGPKDYGYTF,TGTGCCAGCAGCGTAGGTCCGAAGGATTATGGCTACACCTTC
-,TRBV27,TRBJ1-2,-,CASSLSVGDKDYGYTF,TGTGCCAGCAGTTTATCGGTGGGGGATAAGGACTATGGCTACACCTTC
-,TRBV5-6,TRBJ2-1,-,CASSFEDFRSSYNEQFF,TGTGCCAGCAGCTTCGAAGACTTCAGGAGCTCCTACAATGAGCAGTTCTTC
-,TRBV7-6,TRBJ1-1,-,CASTLTLNGNTEAFF,TGTGCCAGCACCCTCACCCTTAATGGGAACACTGAAGCTTTCTTT
-,TRBV6-6,TRBJ1-6,TRBD1,CASTGTVNSPLHF,TGTGCCAGCACTGGGACAGTTAATTCACCCCTCCACTTT
-,TRBV7-9,TRBJ2-7,-,CASSSFRTESSYEQYF,TGTGCCAGCAGCTCCTTCAGGACAGAGAGCTCCTACGAGCAGTACTTC
-,TRBV9,TRBJ1-2,-,CASSGGEGLNYGYTF,TGTGCCAGCAGCGGAGGGGAGGGACTTAACTATGGCTACACCTTC
-,TRBV2,TRBJ2-5,-,CASSDLLETQYF,TGTGCCAGCAGTGATCTGCTAGAGACCCAGTACTTC
-,TRBV30,TRBJ1-2,-,CAWMSANYGYTF,TGTGCCTGGATGTCAGCTAACTATGGCTACACCTTC